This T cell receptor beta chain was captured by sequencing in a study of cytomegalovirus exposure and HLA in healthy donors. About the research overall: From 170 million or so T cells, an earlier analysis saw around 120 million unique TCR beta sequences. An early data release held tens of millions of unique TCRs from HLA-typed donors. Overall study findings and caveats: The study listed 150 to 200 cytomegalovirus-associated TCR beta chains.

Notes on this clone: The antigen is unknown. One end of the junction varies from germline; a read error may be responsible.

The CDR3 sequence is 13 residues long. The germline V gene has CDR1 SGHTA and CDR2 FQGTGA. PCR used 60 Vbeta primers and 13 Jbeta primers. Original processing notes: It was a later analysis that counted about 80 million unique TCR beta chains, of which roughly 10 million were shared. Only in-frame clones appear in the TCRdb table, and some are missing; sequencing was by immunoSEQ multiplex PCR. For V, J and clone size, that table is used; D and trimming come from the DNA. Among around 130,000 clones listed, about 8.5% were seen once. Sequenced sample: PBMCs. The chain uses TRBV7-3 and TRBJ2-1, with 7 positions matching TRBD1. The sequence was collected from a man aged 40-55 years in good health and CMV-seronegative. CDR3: CASSVTGANEQFF. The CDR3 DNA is TGTGCCAGCAGCGTAACAGGGGCAAATGAGCAGTTCTTC. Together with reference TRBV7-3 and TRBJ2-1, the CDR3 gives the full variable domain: GAGVSQTPSNKVTEKGKYVELRCDPISGHTALYWYRQSLGQGPEFLIYFQGTGAADDSGLPNDRFFAVRPEGSVSTLKIQRTERGDSAVYLCASSVTGANEQFFGPGTRLTVL.